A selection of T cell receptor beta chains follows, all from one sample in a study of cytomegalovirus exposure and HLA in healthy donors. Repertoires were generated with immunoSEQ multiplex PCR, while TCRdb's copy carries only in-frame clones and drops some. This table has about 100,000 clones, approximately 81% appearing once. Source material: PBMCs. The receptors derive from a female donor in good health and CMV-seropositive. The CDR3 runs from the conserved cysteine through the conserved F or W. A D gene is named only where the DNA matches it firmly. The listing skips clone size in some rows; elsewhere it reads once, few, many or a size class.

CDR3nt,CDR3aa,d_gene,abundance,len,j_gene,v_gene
TGTGCCAGCAGCTTGGCCCGACTAGCGGGAGTCAATGAGCAGTTCTTC,CASSLARLAGVNEQFF,TRBD2,few,16,TRBJ2-1,TRBV5-6
TGCGCCAGCAGTGACACCCTAGCGGGGGGGCCATACGAGCAGTACTTC,CASSDTLAGGPYEQYF,TRBD2,few,16,TRBJ2-7,TRBV10-1
TGTGCCACCACGAGAGGGGGCACGGACACTGAAGCTTTCTTT,CATTRGGTDTEAFF,TRBD1,once,14,TRBJ1-1,TRBV6-5
TGCGCCAGCAGCCAGGGGTCGGGGGGCTACACCTTC,CASSQGSGGYTF,.,.,12,TRBJ1-2,TRBV5-1
TGTGCCAGCAGCCCCCTTGTGAGCTCCTATAATTCACCCCTCCACTTT,CASSPLVSSYNSPLHF,.,few,16,TRBJ1-6,TRBV25-1
TGTGCCAGCAGCACCGGACAGGGAACCATCACCTACGAGCAGTACTTC,CASSTGQGTITYEQYF,TRBD1,.,16,TRBJ2-7,TRBV11-2
TGTGCTACAGGCCGGAATTCACCCCTCCACTTT,CATGRNSPLHF,.,.,11,TRBJ1-6,TRBV6-5
TGTGCCGCCGGCGGGGGGGCGAACACCGGGGAGCTGTTTTTT,CAAGGGANTGELFF,TRBD2,once,14,TRBJ2-2,TRBV27
TGTGCCAGCAGCTCCCGGACTAGCGGGGGCCGGGGTGAGCAGTTCTTC,CASSSRTSGGRGEQFF,TRBD2,.,16,TRBJ2-1,TRBV5-5
TGCGCCAGCAGTCCGTCCTGGGGGCGCGGTGGCTACACCTTC,CASSPSWGRGGYTF,.,.,14,TRBJ1-2,TRBV23-1
TGTGCCAGCAGCTTGTCTAGCGGGGTGTACAATGAGCAGTTCTTC,CASSLSSGVYNEQFF,TRBD2,.,15,TRBJ2-1,TRBV5-4
TGTGCCAGCAGCTTAGGGACCCGGGAGGCCGGGGCCAACGGCCTGACTTTC,CASSLGTREAGANGLTF,TRBD2,.,17,TRBJ2-6,TRBV7-9
TGCGCCAGCAGCCAAGAACTAGCGGGAGTGTACGAGCAGTACTTC,CASSQELAGVYEQYF,TRBD2,.,15,TRBJ2-7,TRBV4-1
TGCGCCAGCAGCCTAGCTAGCGGGAGACCAGATACGCAGTATTTT,CASSLASGRPDTQYF,TRBD2,.,15,TRBJ2-3,TRBV4-1
TGCGCCAGCAGCATGGCGGGACAGTACTACAATGAGCAGTTCTTC,CASSMAGQYYNEQFF,.,.,15,TRBJ2-1,TRBV5-1
TGTGCCAGCTCACACGGCGGAGGTTCCAAAAACATTCAGTACTTC,CASSHGGGSKNIQYF,.,few,15,TRBJ2-4,TRBV18
TGTGCCAGTAGTCCGGACAGGACGGGCTACACCTTC,CASSPDRTGYTF,TRBD1,few,12,TRBJ1-2,TRBV19
TGTGCCAGCAGCTTAGTACAGAAGACGAACACTGAAGCTTTCTTT,CASSLVQKTNTEAFF,.,few,15,TRBJ1-1,TRBV7-8
TGCAGCGTCGACCCGACGGGACTGAAAGAGACCCAGTACTTC,CSVDPTGLKETQYF,.,.,14,TRBJ2-5,TRBV29-1
TGTGCCAGCTCACCCTTGACGGGGGGCCTTACAGATACGCAGTATTTT,CASSPLTGGLTDTQYF,.,.,16,TRBJ2-3,TRBV18
TGTGCCAGCTCACCGCGGGGGGGAGTTCTAAACTATGGCTACACCTTC,CASSPRGGVLNYGYTF,.,.,16,TRBJ1-2,TRBV18
TGTGCCAGCAGCTCTTTCCACACCGGGGAGCTGTTTTTT,CASSSFHTGELFF,.,.,13,TRBJ2-2,TRBV5-4
TGTGCCAGCAGCTTAGCGGGGCCGAACACTGAAGCTTTCTTT,CASSLAGPNTEAFF,.,.,14,TRBJ1-1,TRBV7-9
TGTGCCAGCAGCTCAGGCGGGACGATAAGCGAGCAGTACTTC,CASSSGGTISEQYF,.,.,14,TRBJ2-7,TRBV7-9
TGTGCCAGCAGCCCCCGGGGGCGGGGGCCTAGCACAGATACGCAGTATTTT,CASSPRGRGPSTDTQYF,.,few,17,TRBJ2-3,TRBV7-2
TGCGCCAGCAGCCAAGACGGCCGGGGGGGGAACAGTCAGTACTTC,CASSQDGRGGNSQYF,TRBD2,.,15,TRBJ2-4,TRBV4-3
TGCGCCAGCAGGGTCGGACTAGCGGGGGCCTACAATGAGCAGTTCTTC,CASRVGLAGAYNEQFF,TRBD2,.,16,TRBJ2-1,TRBV10-1
TGTTCCAGCAGCTTACCTAGCGGGAGGAGATACGAGCAGTACTTC,CSSSLPSGRRYEQYF,TRBD2,few,15,TRBJ2-7,TRBV7-9
TGTGCCAGCAGTTACTCCGTCAGGGTCCGGGGCTACACCTTC,CASSYSVRVRGYTF,.,.,14,TRBJ1-2,TRBV6-5
TGTGCCTGGAGTGTAAGGGGCAGGGCCCAAGAGACCCAGTACTTC,CAWSVRGRAQETQYF,.,once,15,TRBJ2-5,TRBV30
TGCAGCGTTGGGGTAGCTCAATACAGGACAGATACGCAGTATTTT,CSVGVAQYRTDTQYF,.,.,15,TRBJ2-3,TRBV29-1
TGTGCCAGCAGCCATGATGACTCAGGGTTGCATTCACCCCTCCACTTT,CASSHDDSGLHSPLHF,.,.,16,TRBJ1-6,TRBV4-2
TGTGCCAGCAGTCGCCGGGACAGACTTAATGAGCAGTTCTTC,CASSRRDRLNEQFF,TRBD1,.,14,TRBJ2-1,TRBV6-1
TGTGCCTGGAGTGCTACTCTCGGGGGGTACACCTTC,CAWSATLGGYTF,.,.,12,TRBJ1-2,TRBV30
TGTGCCGGCAGTCCCACGGCAGGGGGCTATGGCTACACCTTC,CAGSPTAGGYGYTF,TRBD1,once,14,TRBJ1-2,TRBV27
TGTGCCAGCAGTCTTCAATTGTTCGGAGAGACCCAGTACTTC,CASSLQLFGETQYF,.,.,14,TRBJ2-5,TRBV6-5
TGTGCCAGCAGCCCTGGACAGGGCTTTGAAAAACTGTTTTTT,CASSPGQGFEKLFF,TRBD1,.,14,TRBJ1-4,TRBV9
TGTGCCAGTAGTTCTACGGGAGGAAACTATGGCTACACCTTC,CASSSTGGNYGYTF,.,.,14,TRBJ1-2,TRBV19
TGTGCCAGCAGTTACGAAGCGGGGTCCACAGATACGCAGTATTTT,CASSYEAGSTDTQYF,TRBD2,.,15,TRBJ2-3,TRBV6-5
TGTGCCAGCAGCCCGAAACCCGGGCGGGGGGGCCATAGCGGGGAGCTGTTTTTT,CASSPKPGRGGHSGELFF,TRBD2,.,18,TRBJ2-2,TRBV2
TGTGCCTGGAGTATCAGGGGGCGCCAGGAAAAACTGTTTTTT,CAWSIRGRQEKLFF,TRBD1,.,14,TRBJ1-4,TRBV30
TGTGCCAGCAGCAGGCTAGCGGGGAGCTCCTACAATGAGCAGTTCTTC,CASSRLAGSSYNEQFF,TRBD2,.,16,TRBJ2-1,TRBV7-2
TGTGCCAGCAGCCTCTCAGGGGCCTCTTTCGAGCAGTACTTC,CASSLSGASFEQYF,.,.,14,TRBJ2-7,TRBV11-3
TGTGCCAGCAGTTTGCAGGGGGCTGGTGGCTACACCTTC,CASSLQGAGGYTF,TRBD1,.,13,TRBJ1-2,TRBV2
TGTGCCAGCAGTCCCCGGGACAGGGGCAATTCACCCCTCCACTTT,CASSPRDRGNSPLHF,TRBD1,once,15,TRBJ1-6,TRBV6-6
TGTGCCAGCAGTTTCGGTGTCACTAACACTGAAGCTTTCTTT,CASSFGVTNTEAFF,.,.,14,TRBJ1-1,TRBV27
TGTGCCAGCAGTCACTTTACGGGACAGGGCGTTTACGAGCAGTACTTC,CASSHFTGQGVYEQYF,TRBD1,.,16,TRBJ2-7,TRBV6-6
TGTGCCAGCAGCTTAACACAGACTAAAATTTATGGCTACACCTTC,CASSLTQTKIYGYTF,.,.,15,TRBJ1-2,TRBV7-8
TGTGCCAGCAGTGTGCGGCGGCAAGAGACCCAGTACTTC,CASSVRRQETQYF,.,.,13,TRBJ2-5,TRBV25-1
TGCAGCGTTAGAGGGGGGGGTTCATACACTGAAGCTTTCTTT,CSVRGGGSYTEAFF,.,.,14,TRBJ1-1,TRBV29-1
TGTGCCAGCAGCTTAAGTGAGGGAAACGGGCATACGCAGTATTTT,CASSLSEGNGHTQYF,.,.,15,TRBJ2-3,TRBV7-2
TGTGCCAGTAGTGCAACCCGGGACAGTGGTAATTCACCCCTCCACTTT,CASSATRDSGNSPLHF,TRBD1,.,16,TRBJ1-6,TRBV19
TGTGCCAGCACATCTCGGGGCTCCTACGAGCAGTACTTC,CASTSRGSYEQYF,.,.,13,TRBJ2-7,TRBV7-9
TGCGCCAGCAGTGAGTCGCAGACAGGGGCCCCGCCCCAGCATTTT,CASSESQTGAPPQHF,TRBD1,.,15,TRBJ1-5,TRBV10-2
TGTGCCAGTAGGTCAGCGGTAATAGCCAAAAACATTCAGTACTTC,CASRSAVIAKNIQYF,.,.,15,TRBJ2-4,TRBV19
TGTGCCAGTAGTACAGGGTTGGGGGAGACCCAGTACTTC,CASSTGLGETQYF,.,.,13,TRBJ2-5,TRBV19
TGTGCCAGCACCCCCTTGGGGGCGGACACTGAAGCTTTCTTT,CASTPLGADTEAFF,.,.,14,TRBJ1-1,TRBV27
TGTGCCTGGAGCCCCGCGATCGGGACAGGGGCCGAGCAGTACTTC,CAWSPAIGTGAEQYF,TRBD1,few,15,TRBJ2-7,TRBV30
TGTGCCAGCAGCTCGTTAGCGGGGGGAGTGTACGATGAGCAGTTCTTC,CASSSLAGGVYDEQFF,TRBD2,.,16,TRBJ2-1,TRBV11-3
TGTGCCAGCAGTGATAAGGGACTATTAGGGACCGGGGAGCTGTTTTTT,CASSDKGLLGTGELFF,TRBD2,.,16,TRBJ2-2,TRBV2